This TCR beta chain was sequenced in a study of T cell repertoires in ileal Crohn's disease. Study-level results: Endoscopy was done a median around 6.9 months after surgery. Endoscopic recurrence occurred in every patient whose clonality exceeded 26.8%. Sorted CD8 T cells held more high-frequency clones than CD4.

This table comes from immunoSEQ multiplex PCR, and its TCRdb copy is limited to in-frame clones, with some not included. The repertoire holds over 1,500 clones, with 88% as singletons. Stated time point: neoterminal ileum biopsy at postoperative endoscopy, about 6 months after surgery. Included were adult ileal or ileocolonic Crohn's patients indicated for ileocolonic resection. Remarks on this clone: Antigen unknown.

Sequences were obtained from ileal tissue. The TCR sequence derives from an adult with Crohn's disease.

The CDR3 DNA reads TGTGCCAGTATGGACAGGGGCCGCCGCCAGAGAGGGACAGATACGCAGTATTTT. It yields the protein CASMDRGRRQRGTDTQYF. The gene calls are TRBV19 and TRBJ2-3, with 9 bases fitting TRBD1. The V gene end was trimmed by 7 bases and the J gene end by 3 bases; junction bases not matched to a gene: 17. The length of the CDR3 is 18 residues. Germline CDR1 and CDR2: LNHDA and SQIVND (reference sequence).